This T cell receptor beta chain was documented in a study of blood T cell repertoires in COVID-19. Study as a whole: Sites across the United States, Italy and Spain contributed samples from acute and convalescent COVID-19. PBMCs, B-cell-depleted T cells, or T cells provided the cDNA or gDNA that made up the material.

Assay: immunoSEQ multiplex PCR; the TCRdb copy retains only in-frame clones and omits some. The sample consists of about 200,000 clones, approximately 86% of them appearing once. V lost 2 bases and J lost 7, with 15 bases in between. The CDR3 has 15 amino acids. The germline V gene encodes CDR1 MNHNS and CDR2 SASEGT. Sequenced: peripheral blood. The chain joins TRBV6-1 to TRBJ1-5; D is uncertain. This clonotype was sampled from a man aged 55 to 70 with acute or convalescent COVID-19. CDR3 protein: CASSEREVSSQPQHF. The CDR3 nucleotides are TGTGCCAGCAGTGAACGGGAGGTTTCATCGCAGCCCCAGCATTTT.